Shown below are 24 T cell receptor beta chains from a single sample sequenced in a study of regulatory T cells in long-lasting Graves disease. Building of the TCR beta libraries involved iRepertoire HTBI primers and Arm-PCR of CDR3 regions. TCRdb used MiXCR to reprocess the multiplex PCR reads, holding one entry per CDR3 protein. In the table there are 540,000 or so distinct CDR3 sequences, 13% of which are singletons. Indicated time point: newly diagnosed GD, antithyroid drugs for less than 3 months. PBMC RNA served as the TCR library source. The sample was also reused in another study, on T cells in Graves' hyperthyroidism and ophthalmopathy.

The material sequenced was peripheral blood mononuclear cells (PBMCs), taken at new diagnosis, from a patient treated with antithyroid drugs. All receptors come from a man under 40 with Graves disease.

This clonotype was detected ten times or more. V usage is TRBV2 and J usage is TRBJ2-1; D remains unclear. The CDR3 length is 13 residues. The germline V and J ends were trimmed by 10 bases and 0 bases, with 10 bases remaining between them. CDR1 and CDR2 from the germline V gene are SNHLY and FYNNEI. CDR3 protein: CATRDTSYNEQFF. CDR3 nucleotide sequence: TGTGCCACCCGAGACACCTCCTACAATGAGCAGTTCTTC.

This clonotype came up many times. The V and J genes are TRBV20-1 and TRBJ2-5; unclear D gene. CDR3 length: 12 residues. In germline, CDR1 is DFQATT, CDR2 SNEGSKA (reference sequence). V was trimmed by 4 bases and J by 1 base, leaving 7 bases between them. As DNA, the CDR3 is TGCAGTGCTAATGGGTTCCAAGAGACCCAGTACTTC. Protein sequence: CSANGFQETQYF.

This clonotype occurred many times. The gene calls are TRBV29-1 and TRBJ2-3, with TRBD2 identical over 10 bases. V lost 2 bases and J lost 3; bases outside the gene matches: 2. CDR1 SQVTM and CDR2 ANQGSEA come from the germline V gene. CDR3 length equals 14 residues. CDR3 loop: CSVELAGETDTQYF. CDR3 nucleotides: TGCAGCGTTGAACTAGCGGGAGAAACAGATACGCAGTATTTT.

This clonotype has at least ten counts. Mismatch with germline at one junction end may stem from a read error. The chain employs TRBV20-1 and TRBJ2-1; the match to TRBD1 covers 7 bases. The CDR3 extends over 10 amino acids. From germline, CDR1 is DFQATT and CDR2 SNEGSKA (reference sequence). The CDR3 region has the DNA TGCAGTGCTCCTACAGGGGCCCAGATCTTC. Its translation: CSAPTGAQIF.

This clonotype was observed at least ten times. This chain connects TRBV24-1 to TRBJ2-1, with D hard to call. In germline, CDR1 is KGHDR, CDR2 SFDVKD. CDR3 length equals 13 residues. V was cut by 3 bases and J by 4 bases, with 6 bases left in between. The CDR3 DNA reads TGTGCCACCAGTGATAAGTTTTACAATGAGCAGTTCTTC. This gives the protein CATSDKFYNEQFF.

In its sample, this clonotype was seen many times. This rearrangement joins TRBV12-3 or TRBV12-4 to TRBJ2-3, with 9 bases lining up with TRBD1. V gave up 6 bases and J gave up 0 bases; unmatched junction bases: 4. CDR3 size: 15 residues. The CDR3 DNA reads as TGTGCCAGCAGGGGGACAGGGCTTAGCACAGATACGCAGTATTTT. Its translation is CASRGTGLSTDTQYF.

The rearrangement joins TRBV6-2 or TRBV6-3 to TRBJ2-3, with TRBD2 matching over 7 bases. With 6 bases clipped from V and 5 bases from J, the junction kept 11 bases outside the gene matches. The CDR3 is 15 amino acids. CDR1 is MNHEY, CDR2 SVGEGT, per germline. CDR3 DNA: TGTGCCAGCAGCTTAAATTCTGGGAGGGGAGATACGCAGTATTTT. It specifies CASSLNSGRGDTQYF.

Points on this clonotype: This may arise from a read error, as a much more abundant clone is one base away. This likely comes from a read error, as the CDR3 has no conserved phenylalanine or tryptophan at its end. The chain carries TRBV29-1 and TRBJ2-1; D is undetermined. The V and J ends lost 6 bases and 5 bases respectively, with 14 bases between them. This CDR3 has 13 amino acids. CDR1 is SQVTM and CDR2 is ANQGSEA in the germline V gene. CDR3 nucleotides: TGCAGCGTCGCCATCGACCCACACAATGAGCAGTTCCTC. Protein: CSVAIDPHNEQFL.

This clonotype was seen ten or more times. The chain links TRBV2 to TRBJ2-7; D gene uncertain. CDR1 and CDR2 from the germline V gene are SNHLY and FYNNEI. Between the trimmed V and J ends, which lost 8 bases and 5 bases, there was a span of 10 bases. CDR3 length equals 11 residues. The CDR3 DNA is TGTGCCAGCTATGGTGGGCACGAGCAGTACTTC. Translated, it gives CASYGGHEQYF.

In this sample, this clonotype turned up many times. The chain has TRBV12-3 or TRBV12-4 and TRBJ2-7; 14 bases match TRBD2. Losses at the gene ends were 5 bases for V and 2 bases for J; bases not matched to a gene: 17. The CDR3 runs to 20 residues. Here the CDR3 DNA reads TGTGCCAGCAGTATCAAAGTTCCTCCGGGACTAGCGGGGGATACCTACGAGCAGTACTTC. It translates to CASSIKVPPGLAGDTYEQYF.

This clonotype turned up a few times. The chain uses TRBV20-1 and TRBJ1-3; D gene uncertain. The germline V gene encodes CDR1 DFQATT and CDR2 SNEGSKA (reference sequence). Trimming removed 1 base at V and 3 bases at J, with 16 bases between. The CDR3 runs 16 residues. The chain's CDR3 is CSARVRRLGYGNTIYF. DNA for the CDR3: TGCAGTGCTAGAGTCCGTCGTCTTGGGTATGGAAACACCATATATTTT.

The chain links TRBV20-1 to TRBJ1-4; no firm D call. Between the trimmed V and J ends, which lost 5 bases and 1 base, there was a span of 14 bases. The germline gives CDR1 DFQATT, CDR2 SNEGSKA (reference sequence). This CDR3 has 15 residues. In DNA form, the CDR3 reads TGCAGTGCTGCCCTTCCTGTAGGAACTAATGAAAAACTGTTTTTT. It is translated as CSAALPVGTNEKLFF.

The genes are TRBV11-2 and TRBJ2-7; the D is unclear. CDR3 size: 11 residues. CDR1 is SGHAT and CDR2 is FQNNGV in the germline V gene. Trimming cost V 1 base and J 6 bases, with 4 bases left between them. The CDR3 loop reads CASSLVFEQYF. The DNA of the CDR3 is TGTGCCAGCAGCTTAGTATTCGAGCAGTACTTC.

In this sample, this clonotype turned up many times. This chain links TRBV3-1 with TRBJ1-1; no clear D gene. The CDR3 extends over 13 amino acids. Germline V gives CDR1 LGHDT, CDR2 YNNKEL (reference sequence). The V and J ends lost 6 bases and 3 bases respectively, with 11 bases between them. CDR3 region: CASRKRTDTEAFF. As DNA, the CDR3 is TGTGCCAGCAGGAAGCGGACCGACACTGAAGCTTTCTTT.

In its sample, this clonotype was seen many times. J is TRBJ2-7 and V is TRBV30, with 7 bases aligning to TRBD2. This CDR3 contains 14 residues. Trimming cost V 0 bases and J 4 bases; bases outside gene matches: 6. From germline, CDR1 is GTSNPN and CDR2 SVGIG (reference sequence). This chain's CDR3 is CAWSVVSGLYEQYF. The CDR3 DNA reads TGTGCCTGGAGTGTGGTTAGCGGGTTGTACGAGCAGTACTTC.

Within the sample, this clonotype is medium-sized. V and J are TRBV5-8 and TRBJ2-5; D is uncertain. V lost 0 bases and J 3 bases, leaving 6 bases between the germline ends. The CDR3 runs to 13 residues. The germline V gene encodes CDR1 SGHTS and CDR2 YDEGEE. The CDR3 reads CASSLGGEETQYF. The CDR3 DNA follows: TGTGCCAGCAGCTTGGGTGGGGAAGAGACCCAGTACTTC.

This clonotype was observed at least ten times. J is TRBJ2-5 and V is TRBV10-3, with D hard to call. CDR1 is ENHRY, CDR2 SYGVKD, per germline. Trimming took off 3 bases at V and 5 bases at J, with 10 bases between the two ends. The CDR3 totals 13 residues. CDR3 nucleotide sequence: TGTGCCATCAGTGATCTAGTCACCGAGACCCAGTACTTC. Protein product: CAISDLVTETQYF.

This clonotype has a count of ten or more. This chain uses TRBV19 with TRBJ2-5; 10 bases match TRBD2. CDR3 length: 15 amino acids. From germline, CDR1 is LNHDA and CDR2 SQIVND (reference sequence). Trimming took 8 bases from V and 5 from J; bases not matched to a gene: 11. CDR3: CASFLAGEGRETQYF. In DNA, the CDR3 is TGTGCCAGTTTTCTAGCGGGAGAGGGTCGGGAGACCCAGTACTTC.

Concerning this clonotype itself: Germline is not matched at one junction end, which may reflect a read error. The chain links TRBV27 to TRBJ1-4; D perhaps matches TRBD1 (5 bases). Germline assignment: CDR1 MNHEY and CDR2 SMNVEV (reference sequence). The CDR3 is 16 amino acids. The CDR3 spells CASSLREQEKNGKLFF. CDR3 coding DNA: TGTGCCAGCAGTTTACGAGAACAGGAGAAGAATGGAAAACTGTTTTTT.

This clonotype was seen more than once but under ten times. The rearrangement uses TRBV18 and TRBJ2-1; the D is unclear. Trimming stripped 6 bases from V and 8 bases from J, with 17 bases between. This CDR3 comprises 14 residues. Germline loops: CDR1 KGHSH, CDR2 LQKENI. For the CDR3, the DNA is TGTGCCAGCTCTCCCAACACCCAGTTCGATGAGCAGTTCTTC. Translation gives CASSPNTQFDEQFF. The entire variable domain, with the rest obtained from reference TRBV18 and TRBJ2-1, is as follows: NAGVMQNPRHLVRRRGQEARLRCSPMKGHSHVYWYRQLPEEGLKFMVYLQKENIIDESGMPKERFSAEFPKEGPSILRIQQVVRGDSAAYFCASSPNTQFDEQFFGPGTRLTVL.

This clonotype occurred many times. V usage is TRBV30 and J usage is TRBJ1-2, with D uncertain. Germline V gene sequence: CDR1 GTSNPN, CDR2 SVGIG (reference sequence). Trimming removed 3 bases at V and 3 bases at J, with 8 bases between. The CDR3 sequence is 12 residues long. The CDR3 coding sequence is TGTGCCTGGAGCGTGCGGGACTATGGCTACACCTTC. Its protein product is CAWSVRDYGYTF.

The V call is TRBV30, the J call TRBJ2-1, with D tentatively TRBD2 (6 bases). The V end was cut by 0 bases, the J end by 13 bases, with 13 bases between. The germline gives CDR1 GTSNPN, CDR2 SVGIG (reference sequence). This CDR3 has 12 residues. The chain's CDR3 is CAWSVLWEVQFF. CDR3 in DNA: TGTGCCTGGAGTGTATTGTGGGAGGTCCAGTTCTTC.

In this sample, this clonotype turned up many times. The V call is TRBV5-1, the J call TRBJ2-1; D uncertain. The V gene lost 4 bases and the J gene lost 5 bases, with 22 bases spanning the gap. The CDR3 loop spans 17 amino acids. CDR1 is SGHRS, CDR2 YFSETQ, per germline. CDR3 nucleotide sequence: TGCGCCAGCAGCCCCTCGACGCCGGCCCGAACGGACAATGAGCAGTTCTTC. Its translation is CASSPSTPARTDNEQFF.

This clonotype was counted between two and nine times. The CDR3 nucleotides read TGTGCCAGCAAGTTACCGGGACTAGGAGGAGTGAGGACAGATACGCAGTATTTT. Its translation is CASKLPGLGGVRTDTQYF. The chain carries TRBV27 and TRBJ2-3, with 8 bases matching TRBD2. The trim removed 7 bases at V and 3 bases at J, leaving 18 bases unmatched. CDR3 length equals 18 residues. Germline-derived CDR1 and CDR2 are MNHEY and SMNVEV (reference sequence).